What follows are 24 T cell receptor beta chains derived from one specimen sequenced in a study of CD8 T cells in ankylosing spondylitis. Study results and caveats: Made up of about eight highly homologous variants, a TCR beta motif appeared characteristic of ankylosing spondylitis blood.

TCRdb fed the 5' RACE reads into MiXCR, producing one record per CDR3 protein. In the table there are about 440,000 distinct CDR3 sequences, roughly 18% of which are singletons. No cognate antigen is known for these TCRs. The sample comprised blood, either unsorted or a sorted T cell fraction (not recorded which). The receptors come from a male donor with ankylosing spondylitis.

The table lists this clonotype with many counts. The chain is built from TRBV28 and TRBJ2-2, with 8 bases lining up with TRBD2. Losses at the gene ends were 6 bases for V and 8 bases for J; bases not matched to a gene: 8. CDR1 MDHEN and CDR2 SYDVKM come from the germline V gene. The CDR3 length is 14 residues. CDR3 in DNA: TGTGCCAGCAGATTTAGCGGGGTTCCAGGGGAGCTGTTTTTT. Protein product: CASRFSGVPGELFF. The variable domain in full, with the rest retrieved from reference TRBV28 and TRBJ2-2, is DVKVTQSSRYLVKRTGEKVFLECVQDMDHENMFWYRQDPGLGLRLIYFSYDVKMKEKGDIPEGYSVSREKKERFSLILESASTNQTSMYLCASRFSGVPGELFFGEGSRLTVL.

This clonotype has a handful of counts. The chain recombines TRBV18 with TRBJ1-5; no reliable D call. Germline V lookup: CDR1 KGHSH, CDR2 LQKENI. Trimming cost V 2 bases and J 0 bases, with 8 bases left between them. The CDR3 length is 15 residues. CDR3 region: CASSPGQYSNQPQHF. CDR3 DNA sequence: TGTGCCAGCTCACCAGGGCAGTATAGCAATCAGCCCCAGCATTTT.

The chain recombines TRBV10-3 with TRBJ2-6; D is unresolved. From germline, CDR1 is ENHRY and CDR2 SYGVKD. The CDR3 is 15 residues long. Trimming removed 2 bases from V and 0 bases from J, with 5 bases in between. The CDR3 coding sequence is TGTGCCATCAGTGAGGGAAACTCTGGGGCCAACGTCCTGACTTTC. Amino acids: CAISEGNSGANVLTF.

This rearrangement joins TRBV6-5 to TRBJ1-5; tentative D call: TRBD1 (6 bases). The CDR3 contains 17 residues. V lost 2 bases and J 3 bases, leaving 17 bases between the germline ends. CDR1 and CDR2 from the germline V gene are MNHEY and SVGAGI. CDR3: CASSYGPTGGLNQPQHF. As DNA, the CDR3 is TGTGCCAGCAGTTACGGCCCCACGGGGGGCCTCAATCAGCCCCAGCATTTT.

This clonotype appeared a few times. The CDR3 sequence is CSVGVGAVYEQYF. The CDR3 DNA is TGCAGCGTTGGTGTGGGAGCCGTCTACGAGCAGTACTTC. V is TRBV29-1 and J is TRBJ2-7, with D perhaps TRBD2 (5 bases). The CDR3 length is 13 residues. The ends were cut back, 4 bases at V and 3 bases at J, with 13 bases in the middle. The germline V gene encodes CDR1 SQVTM and CDR2 ANQGSEA.

This clonotype was counted only a few times. The chain uses TRBV19 and TRBJ2-1, with D hard to call. Germline V gives CDR1 LNHDA, CDR2 SQIVND (reference sequence). V was shortened by 6 bases and J by 4 bases, with 10 bases between the two germline ends. The CDR3 totals 13 residues. The CDR3 protein is CASSPVEYNEQFF. The CDR3 bases are TGTGCCAGTAGCCCGGTGGAGTACAATGAGCAGTTCTTC.

The gene calls are TRBV27 and TRBJ2-6; TRBD2 matches at 10 bases. The CDR3 spans 21 residues. Trimming cost V 6 bases and J 0 bases; bases outside gene matches: 17. Per the germline V gene, CDR1 is MNHEY and CDR2 is SMNVEV (reference sequence). The DNA for the CDR3 is TGTGCCAGCAGCCCAAGGTCAGCTAGCGGGGGTGCCGCCTCTGGGGCCAACGTCCTGACTTTC. Its protein is CASSPRSASGGAASGANVLTF.

This clonotype was seen many times. The rearrangement links TRBV5-1 to TRBJ2-5; 11 positions match TRBD2. CDR3 size: 15 residues. The V gene end was trimmed by 4 bases and the J gene end by 3 bases; junction bases not matched to a gene: 5. In germline, CDR1 is SGHRS, CDR2 YFSETQ. The CDR3 sequence: CASSRGTSGKETQYF. In DNA form, the CDR3 reads TGCGCCAGCAGCCGTGGGACTAGCGGAAAAGAGACCCAGTACTTC.

This clonotype was detected a few times. The rearrangement uses TRBV16 and TRBJ1-2; no firm D call. This CDR3 is built from 12 residues. Germline V gene lookup returns CDR1 KGHSY and CDR2 FQNENV. V was cut by 2 bases and J by 2 bases, with 3 bases left in between. The CDR3 coding sequence is TGTGCCAGCAGCCAACCGAACTATGGCTACACCTTC. Its translation is CASSQPNYGYTF.

V usage is TRBV28 and J usage is TRBJ2-4, with 7 positions matching TRBD1. Germline V gives CDR1 MDHEN, CDR2 SYDVKM. The V segment lost 6 bases and the J segment 7 bases; nucleotides outside the gene matches: 6. The CDR3 runs 13 residues. The CDR3 protein is CASSTTGANIQYF. The CDR3 DNA follows: TGTGCCAGCAGCACCACAGGGGCGAACATTCAGTACTTC. The full variable domain, its missing parts supplied by reference TRBV28 and TRBJ2-4, is DVKVTQSSRYLVKRTGEKVFLECVQDMDHENMFWYRQDPGLGLRLIYFSYDVKMKEKGDIPEGYSVSREKKERFSLILESASTNQTSMYLCASSTTGANIQYFGAGTRLSVL.

This clonotype has only a few counts. V and J are TRBV29-1 and TRBJ1-1, with unresolved D. The CDR3 has 11 residues. V was pared by 6 bases and J by 2 bases, with 7 bases between. Germline lookup yields CDR1 SQVTM and CDR2 ANQGSEA. CDR3: CSVSENTEAFF. The CDR3 DNA follows: TGCAGCGTGTCCGAAAACACTGAAGCTTTCTTT.

This clonotype occurred a few times. J is TRBJ2-3 and V is TRBV18; D perhaps matches TRBD1 (5 bases). The V end was cut by 0 bases, the J end by 2 bases, with 12 bases between. Looked up from germline, CDR1 is KGHSH and CDR2 is LQKENI. CDR3 length equals 16 residues. CDR3 amino acids: CASSPPRQKLTDTQYF. The CDR3 DNA reads TGTGCCAGCTCACCACCGCGACAGAAACTCACAGATACGCAGTATTTT.

This clonotype was counted only a few times. This sequence joins TRBV11-2 and TRBJ1-1, with 8 nucleotides matching TRBD1. The trim removed 1 base at V and 8 bases at J, leaving 3 bases unmatched. Germline loops: CDR1 SGHAT, CDR2 FQNNGV. The CDR3 consists of 13 residues. The CDR3 is CASSLAGGNEAFF. The CDR3 region has the DNA TGTGCCAGCAGCTTAGCAGGGGGCAACGAAGCTTTCTTT.

This clonotype was counted a few times. This chain joins TRBV7-9 and TRBJ2-2; D possibly corresponds to TRBD2 (6 bases). V was pared by 6 bases and J by 5 bases, with 13 bases between. The CDR3 loop spans 14 amino acids. Germline V gene data show CDR1 as SEHNR and CDR2 as FQNEAQ (reference sequence). This chain's CDR3 is CASRINAGTGELFF. The CDR3 DNA follows: TGTGCCAGCAGAATTAACGCGGGGACCGGGGAGCTGTTTTTT.

This clonotype was counted between two and nine times. J is TRBJ2-1 and V is TRBV19, with D perhaps assigned TRBD1 or TRBD2 (6 bases each). Germline V gives CDR1 LNHDA, CDR2 SQIVND (reference sequence). CDR3 length equals 15 residues. Trimming cost V 7 bases and J 3 bases, with 16 bases left between them. The CDR3 region is CASTPSGGGYNEQFF. The CDR3 DNA is TGTGCCAGTACCCCGAGCGGAGGGGGCTACAATGAGCAGTTCTTC.

This clonotype appeared many times. The chain uses TRBV7-2 and TRBJ1-5; D perhaps matches TRBD1 (5 bases). Deletions cut 7 bases from V and 1 base from J, with 17 bases between. Per germline, CDR1 SGHTA and CDR2 FQGNSA. The CDR3 is made up of 16 amino acids. The DNA of the CDR3 is TGTGCCAGCACCGGGAGCGGGGCAGGGAGCAATCAGCCCCAGCATTTT. The encoded protein is CASTGSGAGSNQPQHF.

This clonotype has just a few counts. The V call is TRBV12-3 or TRBV12-4, the J call TRBJ2-1; weak D call: TRBD2 (6 bases). CDR3 length: 16 amino acids. V gave up 2 bases and J gave up 4 bases, with 15 bases separating them. This CDR3 is CASSLTGEVGYNEQFF. For the CDR3, the DNA is TGTGCCAGCAGTTTAACGGGGGAAGTGGGGTACAATGAGCAGTTCTTC.

V is TRBV7-2 and J is TRBJ2-1; 12 positions match TRBD2. The CDR3 length is 16 residues. In germline, CDR1 is SGHTA, CDR2 FQGNSA. V shed 1 base, J shed 8 bases, and the junction held 6 bases outside the gene matches. CDR3 bases: TGTGCCAGCAGCTTAGTTTCGACTAGCGGGAGTCATGAGCAGTTCTTC. Translating gives CASSLVSTSGSHEQFF.

This clonotype was detected a few times. The V call is TRBV7-3, the J call TRBJ2-2; D uncertain. V shed 5 bases and J shed 5 bases, with 9 bases lying between them. In germline, CDR1 is SGHTA, CDR2 FQGTGA. CDR3 length: 13 residues. The CDR3 DNA is TGTGCCAGCAGCCGAGGTCCTACCGGGGAGCTGTTTTTT. This translates into CASSRGPTGELFF. The whole variable domain, filled in from reference TRBV7-3 and TRBJ2-2, reads GAGVSQTPSNKVTEKGKYVELRCDPISGHTALYWYRQSLGQGPEFLIYFQGTGAADDSGLPNDRFFAVRPEGSVSTLKIQRTERGDSAVYLCASSRGPTGELFFGEGSRLTVL.

This clonotype was counted a few times. The chain uses TRBV5-1 and TRBJ2-7, with TRBD1 as a possible D gene (6 bases). The CDR3 is 14 residues long. Deletions cut 4 bases from V and 2 bases from J, with 13 bases between. In germline, CDR1 is SGHRS, CDR2 YFSETQ. CDR3 residues: CASSQPDSAYEQYF. The DNA of the CDR3 is TGCGCCAGCAGCCAACCGGACAGCGCCTACGAGCAGTACTTC.

This chain uses TRBV5-1 with TRBJ2-5; D possibly corresponds to TRBD2 (5 bases). The V end lost 4 bases, the J end lost 5 bases, and 24 bases lay between the germline ends. From germline, CDR1 is SGHRS and CDR2 YFSETQ. CDR3 length: 17 residues. The CDR3 DNA reads TGCGCCAGCAGCCAAGCTCCCCAAGCGGAAGGACGGGAGACCCAGTACTTC. Amino acid sequence: CASSQAPQAEGRETQYF.

The chain joins TRBV5-1 to TRBJ2-1; no reliable D call. The germline V and J ends were trimmed by 1 base and 3 bases, with 8 bases remaining between them. Per germline, CDR1 SGHRS and CDR2 YFSETQ. The CDR3 contains 14 residues. CDR3 in DNA: TGCGCCAGCAGCTTGCTTCCGCTCTACAATGAGCAGTTCTTC. As protein: CASSLLPLYNEQFF.

The chain carries TRBV19 and TRBJ2-7; D might be TRBD1 (6 bases). The CDR3 has 14 residues. Trimming left V 5 bases short and J 1 base short, with 12 bases between. CDR1 is LNHDA, CDR2 SQIVND, per germline (reference sequence). The CDR3 coding sequence is TGTGCCAGTAGTGATCCGGGACATTCCTACGAGCAGTACTTC. It yields the protein CASSDPGHSYEQYF.

A few counts support this clonotype. The rearrangement joins TRBV20-1 to TRBJ2-3; TRBD1 matches 8 bases. Looked up from germline, CDR1 is DFQATT and CDR2 is SNEGSKA (reference sequence). Trimming at V came to 3 bases and at J to 2 bases, leaving 10 bases not matched to a gene. CDR3 length: 16 amino acids. In nucleotides, the CDR3 is TGCAGTGCTAGTGGTTCTTGGCAGGGGGCCACAGATACGCAGTATTTT. It translates to CSASGSWQGATDTQYF.